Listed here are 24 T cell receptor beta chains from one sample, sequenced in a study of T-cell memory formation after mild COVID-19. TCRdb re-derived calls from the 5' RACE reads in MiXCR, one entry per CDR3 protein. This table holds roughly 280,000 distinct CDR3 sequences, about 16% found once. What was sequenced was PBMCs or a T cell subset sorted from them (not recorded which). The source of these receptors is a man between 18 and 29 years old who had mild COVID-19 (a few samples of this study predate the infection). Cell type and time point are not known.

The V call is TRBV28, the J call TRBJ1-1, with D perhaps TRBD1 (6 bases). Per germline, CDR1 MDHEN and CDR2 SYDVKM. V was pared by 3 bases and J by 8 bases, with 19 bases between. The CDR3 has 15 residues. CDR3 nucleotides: TGTGCCAGCAGTTTCAGGACAGCTACTCCTCGGGAAGCTTTCTTT. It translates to CASSFRTATPREAFF. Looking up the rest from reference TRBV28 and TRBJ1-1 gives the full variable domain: DVKVTQSSRYLVKRTGEKVFLECVQDMDHENMFWYRQDPGLGLRLIYFSYDVKMKEKGDIPEGYSVSREKKERFSLILESASTNQTSMYLCASSFRTATPREAFFGQGTRLTVV.

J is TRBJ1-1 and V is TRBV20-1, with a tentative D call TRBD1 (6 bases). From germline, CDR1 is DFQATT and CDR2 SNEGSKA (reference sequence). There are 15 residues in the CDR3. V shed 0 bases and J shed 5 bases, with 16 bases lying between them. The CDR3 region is CSAREPLTGRTEAFF. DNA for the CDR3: TGCAGTGCTAGAGAGCCTCTTACAGGGCGAACTGAAGCTTTCTTT.

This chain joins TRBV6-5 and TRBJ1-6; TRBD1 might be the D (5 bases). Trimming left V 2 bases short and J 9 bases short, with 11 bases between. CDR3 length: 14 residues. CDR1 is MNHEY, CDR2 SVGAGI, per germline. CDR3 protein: CASSYGGWSSPLHF. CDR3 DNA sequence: TGTGCCAGCAGTTACGGGGGATGGAGTTCACCCCTCCACTTT.

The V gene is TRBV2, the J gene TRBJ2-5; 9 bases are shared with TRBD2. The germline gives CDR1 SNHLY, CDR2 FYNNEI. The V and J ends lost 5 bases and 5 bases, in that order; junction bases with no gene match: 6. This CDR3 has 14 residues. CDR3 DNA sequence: TGTGCCAGCAGTCCGGGACTAGCTGCTGAGACCCAGTACTTC. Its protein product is CASSPGLAAETQYF.

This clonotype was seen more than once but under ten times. This chain's CDR3 is CASSIRTGPEQFF. In nucleotides, the CDR3 is TGTGCCAGTAGTATCCGGACAGGTCCTGAGCAGTTCTTC. The chain uses TRBV19 and TRBJ2-1; TRBD1 aligns across 7 bases. Germline-derived CDR1 and CDR2 are LNHDA and SQIVND (reference sequence). CDR3 length: 13 residues. V was pared by 3 bases and J by 9 bases, with 5 bases of the junction left unmatched. Based on the CDR3 plus reference TRBV19 and TRBJ2-1, the full variable domain is DGGITQSPKYLFRKEGQNVTLSCEQNLNHDAMYWYRQDPGQGLRLIYYSQIVNDFQKGDIAEGYSVSREKKESFPLTVTSAQKNPTAFYLCASSIRTGPEQFFGPGTRLTVL.

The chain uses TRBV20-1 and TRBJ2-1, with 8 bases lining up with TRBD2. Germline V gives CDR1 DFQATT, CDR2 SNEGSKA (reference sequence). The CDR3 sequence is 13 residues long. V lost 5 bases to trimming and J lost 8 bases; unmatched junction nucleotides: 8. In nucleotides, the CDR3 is TGCAGTGCTCCGGTAGCGGGGCTCGATGAGCAGTTCTTC. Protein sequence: CSAPVAGLDEQFF.

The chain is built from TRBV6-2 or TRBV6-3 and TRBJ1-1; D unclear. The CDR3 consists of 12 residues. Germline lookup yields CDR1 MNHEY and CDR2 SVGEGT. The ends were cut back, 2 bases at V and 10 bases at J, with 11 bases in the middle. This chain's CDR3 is CASSYPELGAFF. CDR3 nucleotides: TGTGCCAGCAGTTACCCAGAACTAGGAGCTTTCTTT.

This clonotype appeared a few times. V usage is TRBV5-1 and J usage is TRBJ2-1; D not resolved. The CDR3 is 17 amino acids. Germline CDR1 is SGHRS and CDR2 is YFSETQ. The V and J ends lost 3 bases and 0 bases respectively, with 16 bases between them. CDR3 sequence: CASSSFIRPNSYNEQFF. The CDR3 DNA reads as TGCGCCAGCAGCTCGTTTATAAGACCGAACTCCTACAATGAGCAGTTCTTC.

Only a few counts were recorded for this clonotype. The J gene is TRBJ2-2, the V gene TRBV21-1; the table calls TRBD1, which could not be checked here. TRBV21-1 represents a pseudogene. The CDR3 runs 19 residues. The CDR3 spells CASSKCPIVAGVHTGELFF. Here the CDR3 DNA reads TGTGCCAGCAGCAAGTGTCCAATTGTTGCGGGGGTGCACACCGGGGAGCTGTTTTTT.

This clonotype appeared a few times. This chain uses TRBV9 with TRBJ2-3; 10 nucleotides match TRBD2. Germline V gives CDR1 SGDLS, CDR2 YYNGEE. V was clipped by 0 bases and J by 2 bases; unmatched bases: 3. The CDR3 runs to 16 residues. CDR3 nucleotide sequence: TGTGCCAGCAGCGTAGAAGCGGGGGGGACCACAGATACGCAGTATTTT. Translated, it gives CASSVEAGGTTDTQYF.

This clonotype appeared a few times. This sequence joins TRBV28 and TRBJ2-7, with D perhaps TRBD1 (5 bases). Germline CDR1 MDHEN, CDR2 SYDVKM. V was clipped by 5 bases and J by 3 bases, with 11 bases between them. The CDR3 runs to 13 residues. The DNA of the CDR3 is TGTGCCAGCAGTAAGACAGCTTACTACGAGCAGTACGTC. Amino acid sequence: CASSKTAYYEQYV.

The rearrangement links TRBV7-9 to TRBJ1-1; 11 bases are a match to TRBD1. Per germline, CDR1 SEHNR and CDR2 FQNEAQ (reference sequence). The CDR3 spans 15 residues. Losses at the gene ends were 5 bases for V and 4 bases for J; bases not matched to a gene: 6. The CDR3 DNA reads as TGTGCCAGCAGCCGGACAGGGGGCGATCCCACTGAAGCTTTCTTT. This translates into CASSRTGGDPTEAFF.

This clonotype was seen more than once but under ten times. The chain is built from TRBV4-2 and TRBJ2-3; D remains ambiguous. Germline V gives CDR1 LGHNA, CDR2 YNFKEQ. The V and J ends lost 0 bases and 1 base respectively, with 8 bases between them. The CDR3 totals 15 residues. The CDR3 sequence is CASSQEERRTDTQYF. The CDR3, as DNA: TGTGCCAGCAGCCAAGAGGAGCGCCGCACAGATACGCAGTATTTT.

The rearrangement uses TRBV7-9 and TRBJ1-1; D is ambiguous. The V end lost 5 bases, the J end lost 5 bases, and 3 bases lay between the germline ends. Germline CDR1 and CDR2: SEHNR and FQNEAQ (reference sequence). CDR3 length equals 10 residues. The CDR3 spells CASSHTEAFF. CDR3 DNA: TGTGCCAGCAGCCATACTGAAGCTTTCTTT. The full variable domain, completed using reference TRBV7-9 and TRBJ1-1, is DTGVSQNPRHKITKRGQNVTFRCDPISEHNRLYWYRQTLGQGPEFLTYFQNEAQLEKSRLLSDRFSAERPKGSFSTLEIQRTEQGDSAMYLCASSHTEAFFGQGTRLTVV.

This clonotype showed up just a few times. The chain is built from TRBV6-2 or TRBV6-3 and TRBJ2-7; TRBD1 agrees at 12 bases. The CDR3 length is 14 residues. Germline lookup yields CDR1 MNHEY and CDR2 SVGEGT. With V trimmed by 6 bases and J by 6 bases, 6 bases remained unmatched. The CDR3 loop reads CASRGTGGPREQYV. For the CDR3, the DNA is TGTGCCAGCAGGGGGACAGGGGGCCCCCGCGAGCAGTACGTC.

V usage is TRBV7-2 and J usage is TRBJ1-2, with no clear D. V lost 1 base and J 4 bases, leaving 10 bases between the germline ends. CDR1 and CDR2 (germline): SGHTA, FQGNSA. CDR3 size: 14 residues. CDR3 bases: TGTGCCAGCAGCTTAGGTCGGGAGACCTATGGCTACACCTTC. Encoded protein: CASSLGRETYGYTF.

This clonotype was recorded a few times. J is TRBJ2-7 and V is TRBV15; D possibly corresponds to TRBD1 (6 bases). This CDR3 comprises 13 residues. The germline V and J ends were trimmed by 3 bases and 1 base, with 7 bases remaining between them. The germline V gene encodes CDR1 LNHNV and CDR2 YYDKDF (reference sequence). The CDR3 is CATSSGQSYEQYF. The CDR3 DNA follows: TGTGCCACCAGCAGCGGACAGTCCTACGAGCAGTACTTC. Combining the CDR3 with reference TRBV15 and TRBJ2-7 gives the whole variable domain DAMVIQNPRYQVTQFGKPVTLSCSQTLNHNVMYWYQQKSSQAPKLLFHYYDKDFNNEADTPDNFQSRRPNTSFCFLDIRSPGLGDTAMYLCATSSGQSYEQYFGPGTRLTVT.

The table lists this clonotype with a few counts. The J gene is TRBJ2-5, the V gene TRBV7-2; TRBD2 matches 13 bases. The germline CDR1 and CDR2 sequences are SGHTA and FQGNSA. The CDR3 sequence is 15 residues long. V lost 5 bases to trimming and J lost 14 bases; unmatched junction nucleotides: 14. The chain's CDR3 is CASSRGGTSGVPGYF. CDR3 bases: TGTGCCAGCAGCAGAGGGGGGACTAGCGGGGTTCCCGGATACTTC.

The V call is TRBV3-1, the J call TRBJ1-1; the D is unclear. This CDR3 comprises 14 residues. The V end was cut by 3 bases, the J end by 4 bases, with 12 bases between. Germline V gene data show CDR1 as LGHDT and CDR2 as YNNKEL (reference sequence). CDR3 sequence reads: CASSQEVRSTEAFF. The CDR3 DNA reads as TGTGCCAGCAGCCAGGAGGTTAGGAGCACTGAAGCTTTCTTT.

DNA for the CDR3: TGCGCCAGCAGCCAAGATGCCTTCAACACTGAAGCTTTCTTT. As protein: CASSQDAFNTEAFF. The J gene is TRBJ1-1, the V gene TRBV4-1, with D hard to call. The CDR3 length is 14 residues. The V end lost 0 bases, the J end lost 2 bases, and 7 bases lay between the germline ends. CDR1 is MGHRA, CDR2 YSYEKL, per germline.

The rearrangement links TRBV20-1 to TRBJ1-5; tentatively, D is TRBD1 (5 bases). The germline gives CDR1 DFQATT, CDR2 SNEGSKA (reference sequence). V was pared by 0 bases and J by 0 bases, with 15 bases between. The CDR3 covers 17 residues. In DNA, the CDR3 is TGCAGTGCTAGAGATCCGGCAAGGGGCGCTAGCAATCAGCCCCAGCATTTT. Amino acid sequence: CSARDPARGASNQPQHF.

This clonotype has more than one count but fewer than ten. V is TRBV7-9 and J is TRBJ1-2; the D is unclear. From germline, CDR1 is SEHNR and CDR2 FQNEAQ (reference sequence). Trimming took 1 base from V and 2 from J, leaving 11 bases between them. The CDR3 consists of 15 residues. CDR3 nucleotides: TGTGCCAGCAGCTTAGTCGGTCTACAGAACTATGGCTACACCTTC. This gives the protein CASSLVGLQNYGYTF.

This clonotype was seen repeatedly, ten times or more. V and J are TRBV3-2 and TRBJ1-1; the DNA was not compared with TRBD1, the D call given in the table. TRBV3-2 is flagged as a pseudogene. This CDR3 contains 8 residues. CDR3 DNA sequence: TGTGCCAGCAAGGGGGCTTTCTTT. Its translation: CASKGAFF.

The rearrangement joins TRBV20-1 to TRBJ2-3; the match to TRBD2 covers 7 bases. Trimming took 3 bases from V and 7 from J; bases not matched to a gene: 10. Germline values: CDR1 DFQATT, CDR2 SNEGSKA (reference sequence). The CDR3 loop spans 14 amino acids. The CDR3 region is CSARAHRDYYTQYF. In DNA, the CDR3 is TGCAGTGCTAGGGCACACCGGGACTACTATACGCAGTATTTT.